This T cell receptor (beta chain) was recorded in a study of beta chain features in type 1 diabetes. Looking at the study overall: No patient-donor differences in age, gender, total cells or subset yield. The samples had about 100,000,000 sorted cells examined in all.

V lost 7 bases and J lost 0, with 12 bases in between. Germline CDR1 reads SQVTM; CDR2 reads ANQGSEA. The CDR3 loop spans 13 amino acids. Sorted populations all had greater than 95% purity. Since all of the isolated RNA was reverse transcribed, expressed TCRB transcripts were what got sequenced. Sequenced by immunoSEQ multiplex PCR; TCRdb stores in-frame clones only, minus some. The table records 300,000 to 350,000 clones, about 20% of them present only once. Input material: naive CD4+ T cells from blood. The TCR originated in a woman aged 18 to 35 in good health. The chain recombines TRBV29-1 with TRBJ1-1; no firm D call. The CDR3 loop reads CSAGEFMNTEAFF. DNA for the CDR3: TGCAGCGCCGGGGAGTTCATGAACACTGAAGCTTTCTTT.